This T cell receptor beta chain originates from a study of blood T cell repertoires in COVID-19. Study in general: Samples representing acute and convalescent COVID-19 were sourced from the United States, Italy and Spain. PBMCs, B-cell-depleted T cells, or T cells provided the cDNA or gDNA that made up the material.

Losses at the gene ends were 0 bases for V and 2 bases for J; bases not matched to a gene: 8. The V gene's germline CDR1 is LGHNA and CDR2 YNFKEQ. This CDR3 spans 19 amino acids. Original analysis: Amplification from reference gene primers served as the basis for estimated nucleated cell counts. This table comes from immunoSEQ multiplex PCR, and its TCRdb copy is limited to in-frame clones, with some not included. V and J calls and clone size are given by that table; D and trimming were obtained from the DNA. The table lists around 300,000 clones, 65% to 90% of them singletons. The chain joins TRBV4-2 to TRBJ2-3; 13 positions agree with TRBD2. The receptor's source is a human donor in a cohort sampled during active COVID-19. The sequenced material came from peripheral blood. The CDR3, as DNA: TGTGCCAGCAGCCAAGACCAACGACTAGCGGGGGGTTACACAGATACGCAGTATTTT. Protein sequence: CASSQDQRLAGGYTDTQYF.